The 19 T cell receptor beta chains below come from one sample, sequenced in a study of breast tumors, draining lymph nodes, adjacent tissues. The lymph nodes were axillary draining lymph nodes from breast cancer patients. From the multiplex PCR reads, TCRdb called clonotypes with MiXCR, one entry per CDR3 protein. Among fewer than 250,000 distinct CDR3 sequences listed, about 32% were seen once. What was sequenced was axillary lymph node tissue. These receptors were taken from a female donor with breast cancer. Some clones in this sample may be carry-over from other donors' samples.

V is TRBV12-3 or TRBV12-4 and J is TRBJ1-1; D unclear. Trimming pared 0 bases from V and 0 bases from J, leaving 17 bases between. The CDR3 totals 18 residues. The chain's CDR3 is CASSLAPGRDGMNTEAFF. The CDR3 bases are TGTGCCAGCAGTTTAGCGCCGGGAAGAGACGGCATGAACACTGAAGCTTTCTTT.

This clonotype has a count of ten or more. The chain joins TRBV4-1 to TRBJ2-2; 10 bases are shared with TRBD2. Per the germline V gene, CDR1 is MGHRA and CDR2 is YSYEKL. With 2 bases clipped from V and 0 bases from J, the junction kept 9 bases outside the gene matches. The CDR3 runs to 19 residues. CDR3 nucleotide sequence: TGCGCCAGCAGCCAATATGTAGCGGGAGGATACGCGAACACCGGGGAGCTGTTTTTT. It specifies CASSQYVAGGYANTGELFF.

The J gene is TRBJ1-1, the V gene TRBV3-1; 8 bases agree with TRBD1. The CDR3 covers 15 residues. Losses at the gene ends were 1 base for V and 5 bases for J; bases not matched to a gene: 6. Germline lookup yields CDR1 LGHDT and CDR2 YNNKEL (reference sequence). CDR3 protein: CASSQAGGVGTEAFF. CDR3 nucleotides: TGTGCCAGCAGCCAAGCAGGGGGCGTGGGAACTGAAGCTTTCTTT.

The chain couples TRBV2 to TRBJ1-6; no clear D. The ends were cut back, 5 bases at V and 7 bases at J, with 9 bases in the middle. Germline loops: CDR1 SNHLY, CDR2 FYNNEI. This CDR3 comprises 13 residues. CDR3 coding DNA: TGTGCCAGCAGTACTACCTGGAATTCACCCCTCCACTTT. Protein: CASSTTWNSPLHF.

Details on this clonotype: One end of the junction varies from germline; a read error may be responsible. This rearrangement joins TRBV20-1 to TRBJ1-5, with D maybe TRBD1 (5 bases). The germline CDR1 and CDR2 sequences are DFQATT and SNEGSKA (reference sequence). The CDR3 is 18 amino acids. The CDR3 DNA reads TGCAGTGCTGGGACCGGGACTAGCGGGAGTGGTCGCAATGAGCCCCAGCATTTT. Protein sequence: CSAGTGTSGSGRNEPQHF.

This clonotype was counted ten times or more. The chain is built from TRBV5-6 and TRBJ1-6; TRBD1 aligns across 9 bases. The CDR3 consists of 15 residues. Germline V gene lookup returns CDR1 SGHDT and CDR2 YYEEEE. V gave up 3 bases and J gave up 9 bases; unmatched junction bases: 7. The DNA for the CDR3 is TGTGCCAGCAGCTCCCCGGGACAGGGCGGTTCACCCCTCCACTTT. Translated: CASSSPGQGGSPLHF.

Ten or more counts support this clonotype. The V gene is TRBV24-1, the J gene TRBJ2-2; possible D gene TRBD1, 5 bases. Germline-derived CDR1 and CDR2 are KGHDR and SFDVKD. The CDR3 runs to 15 residues. The V end lost 6 bases, the J end lost 5 bases, and 15 bases lay between the germline ends. The CDR3 coding sequence is TGTGCCACCAGTAGGCAGGGCCCTGGTACCGGGGAGCTGTTTTTT. The encoded protein is CATSRQGPGTGELFF.

The chain couples TRBV28 to TRBJ2-7, with TRBD2 as a possible D gene (5 bases). Trimming stripped 4 bases from V and 0 bases from J, with 22 bases between. The CDR3 has 18 residues. From germline, CDR1 is MDHEN and CDR2 SYDVKM. CDR3 region: CASSSPPGLGSGSYEQYF. The CDR3 DNA sequence: TGTGCCAGCAGTTCCCCCCCCGGACTGGGCTCCGGCTCCTACGAGCAGTACTTC.

This clonotype was seen once. This may come from a read error, since a much larger clone is one base off. V usage is TRBV30 and J usage is TRBJ1-4, with D unclear. The CDR3 is 14 amino acids. Germline values: CDR1 GTSNPN, CDR2 SVGIG (reference sequence). The V and J ends lost 0 bases and 7 bases respectively, with 12 bases between them. The CDR3 bases are TGTGCCTGGAGTGTGCCGGGGAAAGGTGAAAAACTGTTTTTT. It yields the protein CAWSVPGKGEKLFF.

Only a few counts were recorded for this clonotype. This may be a read error, as it is one base from a much larger clone. This chain uses TRBV11-3 with TRBJ2-7; D unclear. The CDR3 is 15 amino acids. The germline CDR1 and CDR2 sequences are SGHNT and YENEEA. Trimming took off 5 bases at V and 2 bases at J, with 16 bases between the two ends. The CDR3 sequence is CASSQVGVSPYEQYF. The CDR3 DNA sequence: TGTGCCAGCAGCCAAGTGGGTGTATCTCCCTACGAGCAGTACTTC.

This clonotype showed up many times. This chain uses TRBV19 with TRBJ2-7; TRBD2 aligns across 7 bases. The germline V gene encodes CDR1 LNHDA and CDR2 SQIVND (reference sequence). This CDR3 is 14 amino acids long. V trimming: 2 bases; J trimming: 7 bases; junction bases outside the gene matches: 8. CDR3 DNA: TGTGCCAGTAGTATACTTTCAGGGAGGGGAGAGCAGTACTTC. Translated, it gives CASSILSGRGEQYF.

This clonotype was observed a few times. A much larger clone is a single base away; this may be a read error. CDR3 in DNA: TGCGCCAGCAGCCCTGGGGGTGGGAATCACCCCCAGCATTTT. Its protein product is CASSPGGGNHPQHF. The chain employs TRBV5-1 and TRBJ1-5; weak D call: TRBD1 (5 bases). Germline lookup yields CDR1 SGHRS and CDR2 YFSETQ. The CDR3 is 14 residues long.

This sequence joins TRBV6-4 and TRBJ2-3; D not resolved. Germline V gene lookup returns CDR1 MRHNA and CDR2 SNTAGT. V lost 2 bases to trimming and J lost 11 bases, with 11 bases between them. This CDR3 comprises 12 residues. The DNA for the CDR3 is TGTGCCAGCAGTGACAGGTACAATGAGCAGTATTTT. Translated, it gives CASSDRYNEQYF.

CDR3 in amino acids: CSLGTGGYEQYF. CDR3 nucleotide sequence: TGCAGCTTAGGGACAGGGGGCTACGAGCAGTACTTC. The chain has TRBV29-1 and TRBJ2-7; 11 bases are a match to TRBD1. This CDR3 has 12 amino acids. J lost 3 bases, V lost 8 bases, and 3 bases had no gene match. Germline V gene sequence: CDR1 SQVTM, CDR2 ANQGSEA.

This clonotype was counted many times. V and J are TRBV30 and TRBJ1-5; TRBD1 might be the D (5 bases). The length of the CDR3 is 13 residues. Per the germline V gene, CDR1 is GTSNPN and CDR2 is SVGIG (reference sequence). V was shortened by 5 bases and J by 4 bases, with 12 bases between the two germline ends. The CDR3 DNA sequence: TGTGCCTGGGACGAGGGGCCAAATCAGCCCCAGCATTTT. It translates to CAWDEGPNQPQHF.

This clonotype was picked up many times. This may come from a read error, since a much larger clone is one base off. V gene TRBV7-9 combines with J gene TRBJ1-6, with 10 bases matching TRBD1. The CDR3 sequence is 18 residues long. Germline CDR1 reads SEHNR; CDR2 reads FQNEAQ (reference sequence). The ends lost 5 bases at V and 11 bases at J; junction bases unmatched: 18. In DNA, the CDR3 is TGTGCCAGCAGCGATAGGGGACAGGGGATGGACTCCAATCCACCCCTCCACTTT. This translates into CASSDRGQGMDSNPPLHF.

There are many counts of this clonotype. The V gene is TRBV2, the J gene TRBJ2-7; 9 bases are a match to TRBD1. The CDR3 loop spans 12 amino acids. The V segment lost 7 bases and the J segment 6 bases; nucleotides outside the gene matches: 4. Germline V gene data show CDR1 as SNHLY and CDR2 as FYNNEI. The CDR3 spells CASKGTGIEQYF. The CDR3 DNA follows: TGTGCCAGCAAAGGGACAGGGATCGAGCAGTACTTC.

CDR3 protein: CASSLTGNADTQYF. DNA of the CDR3: TGTGCCAGCAGCTTGACAGGGAATGCAGATACGCAGTATTTT. The V gene is TRBV12-3 or TRBV12-4, the J gene TRBJ2-3; 7 bases line up with TRBD1. The CDR3 is made up of 14 amino acids. The trim removed 6 bases at V and 4 bases at J, leaving 7 bases unmatched.

Note on this clonotype: A much bigger clone sits one base away, suggesting this may be a read error. The chain employs TRBV20-1 and TRBJ2-5; D might be TRBD2 (6 bases). The CDR3 covers 12 residues. Germline CDR1 and CDR2: DFQATT and SNEGSKA (reference sequence). The CDR3: CSALRRAETPYF. The CDR3 bases are TGCAGTGCTCTCCGGAGGGCGGAGACCCCGTACTTC.